This is a list of T cell receptor beta chains from one sample in a study of blood T cell repertoires in COVID-19. TCRdb's table, derived via immunoSEQ multiplex PCR, lists solely in-frame clones and lacks some. The sample lists a few hundred thousand clones; about 85% were seen once. Sequenced material: PBMCs or T cells enriched from blood (not recorded which). The receptors come from a woman younger than 45 who had recovered from COVID-19. Both conserved end residues are part of each CDR3. Fields, in order: D gene, J gene, V gene, clone size, CDR3 protein, CDR3 DNA. D genes are given only for firm matches. Expanded clones get a size class; other rows say once, few or many, or leave the size out.

-,TRBJ1-1,TRBV7-2,-,CASSLEAGPEAFF,TGTGCCAGCAGCTTAGAAGCAGGGCCGGAAGCTTTCTTT
-,TRBJ1-1,TRBV5-1,-,CASSLTRSVNTEAFF,TGCGCCAGCAGCCTCACAAGATCAGTGAACACTGAAGCTTTCTTT
-,TRBJ2-6,TRBV9,-,CASSASSGANVLTF,TGTGCCAGCAGCGCCTCCTCTGGGGCCAACGTCCTGACTTTC
TRBD1,TRBJ1-5,TRBV6-6,-,CASSSRTGAGNQPQHF,TGTGCCAGCAGTTCCCGGACAGGGGCTGGCAATCAGCCCCAGCATTTT
-,TRBJ2-1,TRBV1,-,CTSSLGHPGKDEQFF,TGCACCAGCAGCCTAGGACACCCTGGGAAGGATGAGCAGTTCTTC
-,TRBJ1-5,TRBV4-2,-,CASSQERGPNQPQHF,TGTGCCAGCAGCCAAGAACGAGGGCCCAATCAGCCCCAGCATTTT
TRBD1,TRBJ2-5,TRBV6-6,-,CASRTGAETQYF,TGTGCCAGCAGGACAGGGGCAGAGACCCAGTACTTC
TRBD1,TRBJ1-5,TRBV15,once,CATSRAGQGNQPQHF,TGTGCCACCAGCAGGGCGGGACAGGGTAATCAGCCCCAGCATTTT
-,TRBJ1-2,TRBV6-1,-,CASSEASGTNYGYTF,TGTGCCAGCAGTGAAGCATCGGGAACCAACTATGGCTACACCTTC
-,TRBJ1-2,TRBV7-8,-,CASSGVTVSDGYTF,TGTGCCAGCAGCGGTGTTACGGTTTCCGATGGCTACACCTTC